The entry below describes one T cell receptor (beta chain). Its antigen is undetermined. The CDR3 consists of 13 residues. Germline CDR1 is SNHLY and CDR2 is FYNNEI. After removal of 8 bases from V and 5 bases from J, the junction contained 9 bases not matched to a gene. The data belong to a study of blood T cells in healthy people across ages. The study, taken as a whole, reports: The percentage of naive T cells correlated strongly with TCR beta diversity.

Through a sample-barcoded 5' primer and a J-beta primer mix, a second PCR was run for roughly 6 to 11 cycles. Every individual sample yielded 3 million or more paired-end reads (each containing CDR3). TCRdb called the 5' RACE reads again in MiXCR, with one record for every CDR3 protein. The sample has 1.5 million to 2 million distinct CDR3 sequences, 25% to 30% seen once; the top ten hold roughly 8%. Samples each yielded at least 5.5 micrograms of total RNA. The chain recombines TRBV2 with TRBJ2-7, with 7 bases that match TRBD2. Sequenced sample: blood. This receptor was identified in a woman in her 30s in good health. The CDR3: CASCSGQSHEQYF. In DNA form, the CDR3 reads TGTGCCAGCTGTAGCGGGCAGTCCCACGAGCAGTACTTC.